This entry lists 8 T cell receptor beta chains sequenced from one sample in a study of T cell repertoires in cytomegalovirus infection. TCRdb analysed the reads with MiXCR anew, one entry per CDR3 protein. Of about 400,000 distinct CDR3 sequences listed, around a sixth are singletons. What was sequenced was PBMCs. These receptors came from a human donor in good health (CMV status not recorded). Some clones in this sample may be carry-over from other donors' samples.

This clonotype was found a few times. This chain connects TRBV11-2 to TRBJ1-1; D is uncertain. Germline V gives CDR1 SGHAT, CDR2 FQNNGV. V was cut by 5 bases and J by 11 bases, with 9 bases left in between. This CDR3 has 10 amino acids. CDR3: CASSARRAFF. The DNA of the CDR3 is TGTGCCAGCAGCGCCCGCCGCGCTTTCTTT.

As for this clonotype: The conserved phenylalanine or tryptophan normally closing the CDR3 is absent here, so this likely arose from a read error. This sequence joins TRBV7-4 and TRBJ2-1, with 10 bases matching TRBD1. Germline CDR1 SGHVT, CDR2 SQSDAQ. The V segment lost 2 bases and the J segment 8 bases; nucleotides outside the gene matches: 6. The CDR3 consists of 15 residues. The CDR3 bases are TGTGCCAGCAGCTTACAAGGACAGGGGGGCGATGAGCAGTTCTAC. Translating gives CASSLQGQGGDEQFY.

The chain joins TRBV20-1 to TRBJ2-7, with 9 bases that match TRBD1. The CDR3 loop spans 19 amino acids. The J segment lost 2 bases and the V segment lost 1 base, leaving 18 bases of the junction unmatched. CDR1 DFQATT and CDR2 SNEGSKA come from the germline V gene (reference sequence). The CDR3 DNA follows: TGCAGTGCTAGAGCTTACCATATACCGGGACAGGGAGTGACCTACGAGCAGTACTTC. Its protein is CSARAYHIPGQGVTYEQYF.

This clonotype was detected a few times. The chain has TRBV28 and TRBJ2-5, with TRBD2 matching 7 bases. With V trimmed by 6 bases and J by 1 base, 8 bases remained unmatched. The CDR3 spans 15 residues. Germline values: CDR1 MDHEN, CDR2 SYDVKM. CDR3 bases: TGTGCCAGCAGGGACACGGGAGGCCCCCAAGAGACCCAGTACTTC. Encoded protein: CASRDTGGPQETQYF.

The chain joins TRBV6-2 or TRBV6-3 to TRBJ2-1, with TRBD2 as a possible D gene (5 bases). The CDR3 contains 12 residues. The germline V gene has CDR1 MNHEY and CDR2 SVGEGT. V shed 6 bases and J shed 7 bases, with 10 bases lying between them. The CDR3 loop reads CASRERVNEQFF. DNA of the CDR3: TGTGCCAGCAGGGAGAGGGTAAATGAGCAGTTCTTC.

This clonotype was detected many times. The chain couples TRBV12-5 to TRBJ1-3, with TRBD1 matching over 8 bases. J lost 1 base, V lost 1 base, and 21 bases had no gene match. This CDR3 is built from 22 residues. The germline CDR1 and CDR2 sequences are LGHNT and FRNRAP. The CDR3 bases are TGTGCTAGTGGTTTGGCACCGCGGACAACACTCCAGGGGGCCCTATCTGGAAACACCATATATTTT. Translating it yields CASGLAPRTTLQGALSGNTIYF.

V is TRBV7-8 and J is TRBJ2-1; 11 bases match TRBD2. Germline CDR1 and CDR2: SGHVS and FQNEAQ. V shed 4 bases, J shed 6 bases, and the junction held 14 bases outside the gene matches. The CDR3 loop spans 18 amino acids. DNA of the CDR3: TGTGCCAGCAGCTCTAAGCTAGCGGGGGGTCACACGGGCAATGAGCAGTTCTTC. Translating gives CASSSKLAGGHTGNEQFF.

The V gene is TRBV7-8, the J gene TRBJ2-7, with TRBD1 identical over 7 bases. CDR1 is SGHVS and CDR2 is FQNEAQ in the germline V gene. J was trimmed by 2 bases and V by 5 bases; bases with no gene match: 15. The CDR3 has 17 residues. The CDR3, as DNA: TGTGCCAGCAGCCCTCGCTTTTTAGGGGGCGCCCCCTACGAGCAGTACTTC. Amino acids: CASSPRFLGGAPYEQYF.